These 5 T cell receptor beta chains originate from one sample sequenced in a study of cytomegalovirus exposure and HLA in healthy donors. The PCR used 60 Vbeta and 13 Jbeta primers. The method was immunoSEQ multiplex PCR; TCRdb's version includes in-frame clones alone and lacks a portion of them. The sample carries roughly 80,000 clones, around 62% recorded once. The sequencing input was PBMCs. The receptor source for this set is a male donor in good health and CMV-seropositive.

The rearrangement uses TRBV30 and TRBJ1-5; tentative D call: TRBD1 (6 bases). The CDR3 covers 16 residues. In germline, CDR1 is GTSNPN, CDR2 SVGIG (reference sequence). Trimming took off 0 bases at V and 4 bases at J, with 16 bases between the two ends. CDR3 bases: TGTGCCTGGAGTGTACTCACAGGGAGGGCTAATCAGCCCCAGCATTTT. Translating it yields CAWSVLTGRANQPQHF.

This CDR3 is CASSGSGLGAGELFF. As DNA, the CDR3 is TGTGCCAGCAGCGGTAGCGGGCTTGGGGCCGGGGAGCTGTTTTTT. This chain uses TRBV9 with TRBJ2-2; 7 bases agree with TRBD2. Unmatched junction bases numbered 8, after V lost 3 bases and J lost 6 bases. Per germline, CDR1 SGDLS and CDR2 YYNGEE. This CDR3 has 15 residues.

This sequence joins TRBV27 and TRBJ1-1; 7 bases map to TRBD1. The V and J ends lost 2 bases and 1 base, in that order; junction bases with no gene match: 4. Germline assignment: CDR1 MNHEY and CDR2 SMNVEV (reference sequence). The CDR3 consists of 15 residues. The CDR3 is CASSLTGQKNTEAFF. The CDR3 bases are TGTGCCAGCAGTTTAACGGGACAGAAGAACACTGAAGCTTTCTTT.

This chain joins TRBV6-1 and TRBJ1-5; possibly TRBD1 for D (5 bases). Deletions cut 7 bases from V and 7 bases from J, with 20 bases between. Germline loops: CDR1 MNHNS, CDR2 SASEGT. The CDR3 has 15 residues. The CDR3 region is CASTRGGTGVQPQHF. CDR3 bases: TGTGCCAGCACCCGAGGAGGGACGGGTGTACAGCCCCAGCATTTT.

This chain joins TRBV6-5 and TRBJ1-5, with 7 bases identical to TRBD1. V lost 4 bases and J lost 5; bases outside the gene matches: 8. There are 15 residues in the CDR3. The germline V gene has CDR1 MNHEY and CDR2 SVGAGI. In DNA form, the CDR3 reads TGTGCCAGCAGTTCCGAGACAGGGTCCCATCAGCCCCAGCATTTT. It yields the protein CASSSETGSHQPQHF.